The rows below give T cell receptor beta chains drawn from one sample of a study of blood T cell repertoires in COVID-19. Libraries were prepared by immunoSEQ multiplex PCR; TCRdb keeps only in-frame clonotypes and omits some of them. The sample contains approximately 94,000 clones, 80% to 90% of which appear only once. The sequencing input was peripheral blood. The receptors come from a woman in her 70s with acute or convalescent COVID-19. The CDR3 runs from the conserved cysteine through the conserved F or W. The D gene is left open where the match is weak. Only part of the rows carry a size: once, few, many, or a class if the clone is expanded.

TRBD1,-,TRBJ1-4,TRBV3-1/TRBV3-2,TGTGCCAGCAGCCGACGGACAGGGCGGCATGAAAAACTGTTTTTT,CASSRRTGRHEKLFF
TRBD2,-,TRBJ2-3,TRBV30,TGTGCCTGGAGCAAAGGACTAGCGGGGGGTGATACGCAGTATTTT,CAWSKGLAGGDTQYF
-,-,TRBJ1-2,TRBV6-5,TGTGCCAGCAGTAACATGGACAGCTATGGCTACACCTTC,CASSNMDSYGYTF
TRBD1,-,TRBJ1-1,TRBV18,TGTGCCAGCTCACAGGACAGGATGGGCACTGAAGCTTTCTTT,CASSQDRMGTEAFF
TRBD2,-,TRBJ2-5,TRBV28,TGTGCCAGCAGTTTATTCGGGACTAGCGGGAAACAAGAGACCCAGTACTTC,CASSLFGTSGKQETQYF
-,-,TRBJ2-5,TRBV5-4,TGTGCCAGCAGCCCTAACTACCAAGAGACCCAGTACTTC,CASSPNYQETQYF
TRBD2,-,TRBJ2-1,TRBV19,TGTGCCAGTAGTAGAGCGGGACTAGCGGGACGGAGCTCCTACAATGAGCAGTTCTTC,CASSRAGLAGRSSYNEQFF
TRBD1,few,TRBJ1-1,TRBV27,TGTGCCAGCAGCTCGAACAGGGGAGAAGCTTTCTTT,CASSSNRGEAFF
TRBD2,-,TRBJ2-3,TRBV2,TGTGCCAGCATCTGGCGGGGGGGTGCAGATACGCAGTATTTT,CASIWRGGADTQYF
-,-,TRBJ1-3,TRBV29-1,TGCAGCGCCGGGGGGGGAGAAGGAAACACCATATATTTT,CSAGGGEGNTIYF
-,-,TRBJ1-5,TRBV10-2,TGCGCCAGCAGTGAGTCCGGGAATCAGCCCCAGCATTTT,CASSESGNQPQHF
TRBD2,-,TRBJ2-1,TRBV2,TGTGCCAGCAGTAATACGGGGACTAGCGGGGTCAATGAGCAGTTCTTC,CASSNTGTSGVNEQFF
-,-,TRBJ1-6,TRBV3-1/TRBV3-2,TGTGCCAGCAGCCAAGGGACTGAGTCACCCCTCCACTTT,CASSQGTESPLHF
-,few,TRBJ1-1,TRBV2,TGTGCCAAAGGACTCCTGAACACTGAAGCTTTCTTT,CAKGLLNTEAFF
-,-,TRBJ1-4,TRBV13,TGTGCCAGCAGCTTACACAGGCTCCCGGAAAAACTGTTTTTT,CASSLHRLPEKLFF
TRBD1,-,TRBJ1-6,TRBV13,TGTGCCAGCAGCCAGGGACAGGGTAGGAATTCACCCCTCCACTTT,CASSQGQGRNSPLHF
-,once,TRBJ2-7,TRBV7-6,TGTGCCAGCAGCTTAATGCTTGTTACAGGCCCTTCCTACGAGCAGTACTTC,CASSLMLVTGPSYEQYF
-,once,TRBJ2-3,TRBV9,TGTGCCAGCAGCCGGGGAGCGCACCAGAGCACAGATACGCAGTATTTT,CASSRGAHQSTDTQYF
-,-,TRBJ2-2,TRBV15,TGTGCCACCAGCAGAGATCGGGGGGCCGCCGGGGAGCTGTTTTTT,CATSRDRGAAGELFF
-,-,TRBJ2-1,TRBV29-1,TGCAGCGTTGACGGGGGTCATGAGCAGTTCTTC,CSVDGGHEQFF
-,-,TRBJ1-6,TRBV1,TGCACCAGCAGCATCCTCCCGCCGCGGGACCCCTATAATTCACCCCTCCACTTT,CTSSILPPRDPYNSPLHF
TRBD1,-,TRBJ1-6,TRBV28,TGTGCCAGCAGTACCAACAGGGGGTGGTCACCCCTCCACTTT,CASSTNRGWSPLHF
-,-,TRBJ1-1,TRBV7-9,TGTGCCAGCAGCCCTCTCGTCGAAGCTTTCTTT,CASSPLVEAFF
TRBD1,few,TRBJ2-1,TRBV2,TGTGCCACCGGGACAGAAATTTACAATGAGCAGTTCTTC,CATGTEIYNEQFF
TRBD2,-,TRBJ2-7,TRBV5-6,TGTGCCAGCAGCATGGGGACTAGCGGCTACGAGCAGTACTTC,CASSMGTSGYEQYF
-,-,TRBJ2-3,TRBV5-1,TGCGCCAGCACCACGGGACTCACGCAGTATTTT,CASTTGLTQYF
-,-,TRBJ2-7,TRBV28,TGTGCCAGCAGCACGGCGGGCTACGAGCAGTACTTC,CASSTAGYEQYF
TRBD1,-,TRBJ1-2,TRBV11-2,TGTGCCAGCAGCTTAGGCCAGGGGGCGCAGTACTATGGCTACACCTTC,CASSLGQGAQYYGYTF
TRBD1,-,TRBJ1-2,TRBV6-5,TGTGCCAGCAGGCCGACAGGGGGTAACTATGGCTACACCTTC,CASRPTGGNYGYTF
-,few,TRBJ1-5,TRBV15,TGTGCCACCAGCAGAGATCGTAATCAGCCCCAGCATTTT,CATSRDRNQPQHF
TRBD2,once,TRBJ2-1,TRBV9,TGTGCCAGCAGCGTAGTCCCGGGGACTAGCGGGAGCCTGGATGAGCAGTTCTTC,CASSVVPGTSGSLDEQFF
-,-,TRBJ1-1,TRBV18,TGTGCCAGCTCACCTGACAAGAACACTGAAGCTTTCTTT,CASSPDKNTEAFF
-,-,TRBJ1-1,TRBV6-6,TGTGCCAGCAGTTACTCGGCGGCCACTGAAGCTTTCTTT,CASSYSAATEAFF
TRBD2,-,TRBJ2-1,TRBV6-6,TGTGCCAGCAGTCAAACAATAGCGGGAGTTCCGGGGGTCTACAATGAGCAGTTCTTC,CASSQTIAGVPGVYNEQFF
TRBD2,-,TRBJ2-1,TRBV7-3,TGTGCCAGCAGCCGCTCCGGGACTAGCGGGAGATTCTACAATGAGCAGTTCTTC,CASSRSGTSGRFYNEQFF
TRBD1,-,TRBJ1-1,TRBV12-3/TRBV12-4,TGTGCCAGCAGTAACAGGGGGAACACTGAAGCTTTCTTT,CASSNRGNTEAFF
-,few,TRBJ2-7,TRBV18,TGTGCCAGCTCACCAATTGGGACTTACGAGCAGTACTTC,CASSPIGTYEQYF
-,-,TRBJ2-1,TRBV2,TGTGCCAGCAGTGATCGTGGTAGCTCCTACAATGAGCAGTTCTTC,CASSDRGSSYNEQFF
-,-,TRBJ2-3,TRBV19,TGTGCCAGCAGATGGGAAGGACACAGCACAGATACGCAGTATTTT,CASRWEGHSTDTQYF
-,-,TRBJ1-4,TRBV11-2,TGTGCCAGCAGCTTAGGCCGGTACAGGGACGATGAAAAACTGTTTTTT,CASSLGRYRDDEKLFF
-,-,TRBJ1-1,TRBV3-1/TRBV3-2,TGTGCCAGCAGCCAAGATTTCTCCGGGGGAACTGAAGCTTTCTTT,CASSQDFSGGTEAFF
TRBD1,-,TRBJ1-5,TRBV10-2,TGCGCCAGCAGTAACGATGACAGGGTTGACAATCAGCCCCAGCATTTT,CASSNDDRVDNQPQHF
-,-,TRBJ2-7,TRBV7-9,TGTGCCAGCAGCTTAGAACGGGGAGTCTCCTACGAGCAGTACTTC,CASSLERGVSYEQYF
-,-,TRBJ2-7,TRBV27,TGTGCCAGCAGTTTGGGCACCTTCTACGAGCAGTACTTC,CASSLGTFYEQYF
TRBD2,-,TRBJ2-1,TRBV5-4,TGTGCCAGCAGCTCACAGCGGGAATACAATGAGCAGTTCTTC,CASSSQREYNEQFF
TRBD2,-,TRBJ2-1,TRBV4-1,TGCGCCAGCAGCCTTAGCGGGGGGGCGGATGAGCAGTTCTTC,CASSLSGGADEQFF
TRBD1,once,TRBJ1-2,TRBV19,TGTGCCAGTAGTACCAGACAGGGACAGGGGTATGGCTACACCTTC,CASSTRQGQGYGYTF
TRBD2,-,TRBJ2-1,TRBV11-3,TGTGCCAGCAGCCCCAGGTTCCTAGCGGGATCCTACAATGAGCAGTTCTTC,CASSPRFLAGSYNEQFF
-,-,TRBJ1-5,TRBV6-1,TGTGCCAGCAGTGAGTTTATCCTGGAGGGTCAGCCCCAGCATTTT,CASSEFILEGQPQHF
-,-,TRBJ1-1,TRBV11-2,TGTGCCAGCAGCCTAAGACAGCAGAACACTGAAGCTTTCTTT,CASSLRQQNTEAFF
TRBD1,-,TRBJ1-2,TRBV7-2,TGTGCCAGCAGCTCCGTGGACAGGGGTGATTTTGGCTACACCTTC,CASSSVDRGDFGYTF